A selection of T cell receptor beta chains follows, all from one sample in a study of T cell repertoires in cytomegalovirus infection. In TCRdb, the reads were re-called with MiXCR into one record per CDR3 protein. The sample lists approximately 130,000 distinct CDR3 sequences, roughly 8.2% occurring once. Sequencing was carried out using PBMCs. The receptors derive from a human donor in good health (CMV status not recorded). Some clones in this sample may be carry-over from other donors' samples. The CDR3 runs from the conserved cysteine through the conserved F or W. Clone sizes are given selectively: once, few, many, or a class where the clone is expanded.

v_call clone_size cdr3_aa
TRBV27 many CASSRAWGYNQPQHF
TRBV7-9 few CASSFPGTGGSGANVLTF
TRBV9 NA CASSGGRRTGGRNEQFF
TRBV5-6 NA CASSPQGVEEKLFF
TRBV6-6 many CASSLRQGLYEQYF
TRBV20-1 NA CSARDPRQGNTGELFF
TRBV18 NA CASSPGHNTGELFF
TRBV28 many CASSRQTNTGELFF
TRBV5-6 many CASSTGRGGEQYF
TRBV20-1 few CSAIRAGGPEETQYF
TRBV12-3/TRBV12-4 many CASTAGGMNTGELFF
TRBV12-3/TRBV12-4 many CASSTGQGANQPQHF
TRBV18 few CASSSGREKDTIYF
TRBV4-1 many CASSREGASYNEQFF
TRBV7-2 medium-sized CASSQGGLGSREAFF
TRBV19 many CASTAGTEAFF
TRBV5-1 few CASSPIAGQGSNEQFF
TRBV10-3 many CAIKQGQGDYEAFF
TRBV5-1 NA CASSQQGSTGALFF
TRBV6-5 many CASSYPIGQGAGEQYF
TRBV24-1 many CATRGNANSGNTIYF
TRBV20-1 many CSARDHSSGNTIYF
TRBV2 NA CASRDRTGVYEQYF
TRBV20-1 NA CSAGRTSGEQTVSSYEQYF
TRBV7-6 many CASSPGRLAGDHYNEQFF